These 9 T cell receptor beta chains originate from one sample sequenced in a study of breast tumors, draining lymph nodes, adjacent tissues. Axillary draining lymph nodes of breast cancer patients supplied the node samples. TCRdb reanalysed the multiplex PCR reads using MiXCR and keeps one entry per CDR3 protein. The profile shows about 180,000 distinct CDR3 sequences, about 30% of them singletons. Sequencing was done on a sample of axillary lymph node tissue. All receptors derive from a female donor with breast cancer. Some clones in this sample may be carry-over from other donors' samples.

This clonotype was recorded many times. This rearrangement joins TRBV12-3 or TRBV12-4 to TRBJ2-7; 10 bases fit TRBD1. The CDR3 length is 14 residues. The V and J ends lost 5 bases and 2 bases, in that order; junction bases with no gene match: 3. The CDR3 DNA reads TGTGCCAGCAGTGGGACAGGGGATACCTACGAGCAGTACTTC. Translated: CASSGTGDTYEQYF.

The V and J genes are TRBV30 and TRBJ2-1, with 12 bases identical to TRBD2. The ends lost 2 bases at V and 10 bases at J; junction bases unmatched: 9. Germline CDR1 reads GTSNPN; CDR2 reads SVGIG (reference sequence). The CDR3 consists of 15 residues. The CDR3: CAWSKASGREHEQFF. The CDR3 DNA is TGTGCCTGGAGTAAGGCTAGCGGGAGGGAACACGAGCAGTTCTTC.

Many counts were recorded for this clonotype. The chain links TRBV19 to TRBJ2-7, with a weak D call TRBD1 (5 bases). The ends were cut back, 1 base at V and 3 bases at J, with 10 bases in the middle. CDR3 size: 14 residues. The germline V gene has CDR1 LNHDA and CDR2 SQIVND (reference sequence). The CDR3 here is CASSIVAGNYEQYF. The CDR3 bases are TGTGCCAGTAGTATAGTCGCAGGGAACTACGAGCAGTACTTC.

This clonotype was recorded at least ten times. This sequence joins TRBV7-9 and TRBJ2-7, with a weak D call TRBD2 (6 bases). V lost 5 bases and J lost 1, with 15 bases in between. The CDR3 sequence is 15 residues long. Germline CDR1 and CDR2: SEHNR and FQNEAQ (reference sequence). As DNA, the CDR3 is TGTGCCAGCAGCGTATACACCGGGACTTCCTACGAGCAGTACTTC. This sequence encodes CASSVYTGTSYEQYF.

This chain joins TRBV9 and TRBJ2-1; D is unclear. The CDR3 is 15 residues long. CDR1 SGDLS and CDR2 YYNGEE come from the germline V gene. V was trimmed by 0 bases and J by 1 base, leaving 8 bases between them. CDR3 sequence (DNA): TGTGCCAGCAGCGTAGTGACGGTTTCCTACAATGAGCAGTTCTTC. Residues: CASSVVTVSYNEQFF.

The V gene is TRBV6-6, the J gene TRBJ1-2; D uncertain. The CDR3 length is 12 residues. In germline, CDR1 is MNHNY, CDR2 SVGAGI (reference sequence). Trimming took 8 bases from V and 4 from J, leaving 11 bases between them. The CDR3 region has the DNA TGTGCCAGCGGGCCGGCGGCCTATGGCTACACCTTC. This sequence encodes CASGPAAYGYTF.

The chain is built from TRBV24-1 and TRBJ1-5; D may be TRBD1 (5 bases). With 5 bases removed from V and 11 bases from J, the gap between germline ends came to 21 bases. The germline gives CDR1 KGHDR, CDR2 SFDVKD. This CDR3 region has 15 residues. The CDR3 loop is CATSAGPQGSVTQHF. The CDR3 DNA reads as TGTGCCACCAGTGCGGGGCCCCAGGGTAGCGTGACCCAGCATTTT.

This clonotype was detected ten times or more. The rearrangement joins TRBV19 to TRBJ1-2; 7 nucleotides agree with TRBD1. The CDR3 covers 15 residues. The ends lost 0 bases at V and 5 bases at J; junction bases unmatched: 6. Germline V gives CDR1 LNHDA, CDR2 SQIVND (reference sequence). CDR3 in DNA: TGTGCCAGTAGTATAGACAGGGGGAATACTTATGGCTACACCTTC. Its protein is CASSIDRGNTYGYTF.

The chain links TRBV27 to TRBJ1-6; D ambiguous. The CDR3 totals 12 residues. CDR1 is MNHEY, CDR2 SMNVEV, per germline (reference sequence). The ends were cut back, 5 bases at V and 18 bases at J, with 17 bases in the middle. The CDR3 here is CASSPPETRNHF. CDR3 coding DNA: TGTGCCAGCAGTCCGCCGGAGACTAGAAACCACTTT.